This passage covers 24 T cell receptor beta chains from one sample sequenced in a study of blood T cell repertoires in COVID-19. Some clones are missing from TCRdb's copy, which holds only in-frame ones; the method was immunoSEQ multiplex PCR. The data show about 390,000 clones, more than 70% seen once. Sequenced material: peripheral blood. The receptor set was obtained from an older woman with COVID-19, enrolled during active disease.

This chain connects TRBV6-5 to TRBJ1-5, with no clear D. Trimming cost V 2 bases and J 5 bases, with 7 bases left between them. This CDR3 has 13 residues. The V gene's germline CDR1 is MNHEY and CDR2 SVGAGI. CDR3 in amino acids: CASSYPSYQPQHF. CDR3 DNA sequence: TGTGCCAGCAGTTACCCTAGTTATCAGCCCCAGCATTTT.

The genes are TRBV5-1 and TRBJ1-6, with 7 bases aligning to TRBD1. The germline CDR1 and CDR2 sequences are SGHRS and YFSETQ. This CDR3 region has 15 residues. The V segment lost 0 bases and the J segment 9 bases; nucleotides outside the gene matches: 6. CDR3 protein: CASSLETGKGSPLHF. Written as DNA, the CDR3 is TGCGCCAGCAGCTTGGAGACAGGGAAGGGTTCACCCCTCCACTTT.

V usage is TRBV4-1 and J usage is TRBJ2-2, with 7 bases lining up with TRBD1. The germline V gene encodes CDR1 MGHRA and CDR2 YSYEKL. The CDR3 length is 17 residues. Germline trimming cut 0 bases from V and 2 bases from J; bases unmatched to any gene: 6. In DNA form, the CDR3 reads TGCGCCAGCAGCCAAGATAAGAGACAGGGCAACACCGGGGAGCTGTTTTTT. It encodes CASSQDKRQGNTGELFF.

J is TRBJ1-1 and V is TRBV5-1; perhaps TRBD1 as D (6 bases). Germline values: CDR1 SGHRS, CDR2 YFSETQ. The germline V and J ends were trimmed by 4 bases and 7 bases, with 11 bases remaining between them. The CDR3 consists of 12 residues. DNA of the CDR3: TGCGCCAGCAGCGAACAGGGCCTTGAAGCTTTCTTT. It is translated as CASSEQGLEAFF.

This rearrangement joins TRBV20-1 to TRBJ1-2, with D maybe TRBD1 (6 bases). The germline V gene encodes CDR1 DFQATT and CDR2 SNEGSKA (reference sequence). Trimming pared 6 bases from V and 2 bases from J, leaving 7 bases between. The CDR3 is made up of 11 amino acids. DNA of the CDR3: TGCAGTGCCACAGGGAACTATGGCTACACCTTC. Translating it yields CSATGNYGYTF.

This rearrangement joins TRBV10-2 to TRBJ2-3; TRBD2 agrees at 8 bases. V dropped 6 bases and J dropped 2; count of bases not matched to a gene: 16. CDR3 length equals 18 residues. Per germline, CDR1 WSHSY and CDR2 SAAADI. The CDR3 sequence: CASRARGGGTSITDTQYF. As DNA, the CDR3 is TGCGCCAGCAGGGCGAGGGGCGGGGGGACGTCGATCACAGATACGCAGTATTTT.

This chain joins TRBV9 and TRBJ2-3, with 7 bases fitting TRBD1. The CDR3 sequence is 16 residues long. Trimming at V came to 0 bases and at J to 2 bases, leaving 6 bases not matched to a gene. In germline, CDR1 is SGDLS, CDR2 YYNGEE. The CDR3 reads CASSVVGQIPTDTQYF. In DNA form, the CDR3 reads TGTGCCAGCAGCGTAGTGGGACAGATCCCCACAGATACGCAGTATTTT.

The chain couples TRBV7-9 to TRBJ1-1, with 7 bases fitting TRBD1. Trimming at V came to 7 bases and at J to 5 bases, leaving 4 bases not matched to a gene. The V gene's germline CDR1 is SEHNR and CDR2 FQNEAQ (reference sequence). The CDR3 spans 12 residues. The CDR3 coding sequence is TGTGCCAGCACCCCAGGGGGGACTGAAGCTTTCTTT. Translating it yields CASTPGGTEAFF.

The gene calls are TRBV11-2 and TRBJ1-1, with D maybe TRBD1 (5 bases). The V and J ends lost 6 bases and 1 base respectively, with 12 bases between them. The germline V gene encodes CDR1 SGHAT and CDR2 FQNNGV. This CDR3 contains 14 residues. The CDR3 DNA sequence: TGTGCCAGCAGGATTTGGACACGGAACACTGAAGCTTTCTTT. Translating it yields CASRIWTRNTEAFF.

The chain joins TRBV27 to TRBJ1-2; tentatively, D is TRBD1 (6 bases). V was pared by 6 bases and J by 8 bases, with 19 bases between. CDR1 is MNHEY, CDR2 SMNVEV, per germline (reference sequence). This CDR3 is 14 amino acids long. CDR3 region: CASRALDRSRGYTF. CDR3 DNA: TGTGCCAGCAGGGCCCTCGACAGGAGTAGGGGCTACACCTTC.

The chain carries TRBV5-5 and TRBJ1-5; 11 positions match TRBD1. Per the germline V gene, CDR1 is SGHKS and CDR2 is YYEKEE (reference sequence). Trimming took 4 bases from V and 5 from J; bases not matched to a gene: 14. This CDR3 is 18 amino acids long. CDR3: CASSVGYGTGGKDQPQHF. In DNA form, the CDR3 reads TGTGCCAGCAGCGTAGGTTATGGGACAGGGGGGAAGGATCAGCCCCAGCATTTT.

For the CDR3, the DNA is TGTGCCACCAGCAGGGACAGCAACTATGGCTACACCTTC. It encodes CATSRDSNYGYTF. The chain couples TRBV15 to TRBJ1-2; weak D call: TRBD1 (6 bases). The CDR3 runs to 13 residues. Per the germline V gene, CDR1 is LNHNV and CDR2 is YYDKDF (reference sequence). The V end was cut by 3 bases, the J end by 2 bases, with 7 bases between.

The V gene is TRBV19, the J gene TRBJ2-5; 10 nucleotides match TRBD1. With V trimmed by 3 bases and J by 5 bases, 0 bases remained unmatched. The CDR3 length is 13 residues. Germline V CDR1 and CDR2: LNHDA, SQIVND (reference sequence). The CDR3 region has the DNA TGTGCCAGTAGTATGGACAGGGGGGAGACCCAGTACTTC. This codes for CASSMDRGETQYF.

J is TRBJ1-2 and V is TRBV28; D uncertain. V was clipped by 6 bases and J by 0 bases, with 26 bases between them. Germline V lookup: CDR1 MDHEN, CDR2 SYDVKM. This CDR3 region has 19 residues. CDR3 coding DNA: TGTGCCAGCAGGGGTTTGAGCCGATCGGAGACTCTCGCTAACTATGGCTACACCTTC. Protein product: CASRGLSRSETLANYGYTF.

The rearrangement links TRBV19 to TRBJ2-1; 7 bases are shared with TRBD1. This CDR3 spans 17 amino acids. Germline CDR1 and CDR2: LNHDA and SQIVND (reference sequence). J was trimmed by 3 bases and V by 5 bases; bases with no gene match: 13. CDR3 bases: TGTGCCAGTAGTCTCCCGATTGGACCAGGGGGCTACAATGAGCAGTTCTTC. This sequence encodes CASSLPIGPGGYNEQFF.

J is TRBJ1-2 and V is TRBV5-5; possibly TRBD1 for D (6 bases). Looked up from germline, CDR1 is SGHKS and CDR2 is YYEKEE (reference sequence). Trimming shortened V by 5 bases and J by 6 bases, and 14 bases separated the two germline ends. This CDR3 comprises 13 residues. The CDR3 loop is CASRQQGIDGYTF. The CDR3 nucleotides are TGTGCCAGCAGACAACAGGGAATCGATGGCTACACCTTC. The variable domain in full, with the rest retrieved from reference TRBV5-5 and TRBJ1-2, is DAGVTQSPTHLIKTRGQQVTLRCSPISGHKSVSWYQQVLGQGPQFIFQYYEKEERGRGNFPDRFSARQFPNYSSELNVNALLLGDSALYLCASRQQGIDGYTFGSGTRLTVV.

The J gene is TRBJ2-5, the V gene TRBV6-5; 10 bases align to TRBD1. The CDR3 is made up of 13 amino acids. CDR1 and CDR2 from the germline V gene are MNHEY and SVGAGI. V lost 5 bases, J lost 4 bases, and 1 base stayed unmatched. This chain's CDR3 is CASSRTGGETQYF. DNA for the CDR3: TGTGCCAGCAGTCGGACAGGGGGAGAGACCCAGTACTTC.

The V gene is TRBV18, the J gene TRBJ2-1, with 11 positions matching TRBD1. CDR3 length: 17 amino acids. The V segment lost 4 bases and the J segment 6 bases; nucleotides outside the gene matches: 11. CDR1 and CDR2 (germline): KGHSH, LQKENI. This CDR3 is CASSRIRGGTGGNEQFF. For the CDR3, the DNA is TGTGCCAGCTCACGGATTCGTGGTGGGACAGGGGGCAATGAGCAGTTCTTC.

The genes are TRBV29-1 and TRBJ1-1; TRBD1 matches at 9 bases. The CDR3 runs 13 residues. Germline assignment: CDR1 SQVTM and CDR2 ANQGSEA. J gave up 7 bases and V 7 bases, and 10 bases lay outside the gene matches. The CDR3 spells CSASRDRVNEAFF. The DNA of the CDR3 is TGCAGCGCCTCCCGGGACAGGGTTAATGAAGCTTTCTTT. The full variable domain, with the rest looked up from reference TRBV29-1 and TRBJ1-1, is SAVISQKPSRDICQRGTSLTIQCQVDSQVTMMFWYRQQPGQSLTLIATANQGSEATYESGFVIDKFPISRPNLTFSTLTVSNMSPEDSSIYLCSASRDRVNEAFFGQGTRLTVV.

This chain joins TRBV12-5 and TRBJ2-3; D is uncertain. The CDR3 spans 15 residues. V lost 6 bases and J 3 bases, leaving 16 bases between the germline ends. The germline V gene has CDR1 LGHNT and CDR2 FRNRAP. The CDR3 bases are TGTGCTAGTGGCCCCCCTTGGGCCGATACAGATACGCAGTATTTT. Translating gives CASGPPWADTDTQYF.

The V and J genes are TRBV9 and TRBJ2-3, with 7 bases lining up with TRBD2. Germline V gene data show CDR1 as SGDLS and CDR2 as YYNGEE. The CDR3 length is 20 residues. Unmatched junction bases numbered 20, after V lost 2 bases and J lost 2 bases. In DNA, the CDR3 is TGTGCCAGCAGCGTGGCGCTTGGGGTTGCAGGCGGGGGATCCACAGATACGCAGTATTTT. It is translated as CASSVALGVAGGGSTDTQYF.

The CDR3 sequence: CASSSGTSVKTQYF. The CDR3 nucleotides are TGTGCCAGCAGCTCCGGGACTAGCGTGAAGACCCAGTACTTC. The gene calls are TRBV7-2 and TRBJ2-5; the match to TRBD2 covers 10 bases. This CDR3 contains 14 residues. With V trimmed by 4 bases and J by 6 bases, 5 bases remained unmatched. Germline V lookup: CDR1 SGHTA, CDR2 FQGNSA.

This rearrangement joins TRBV9 to TRBJ1-4, with no clear D. The V end was cut by 6 bases, the J end by 7 bases, with 16 bases between. CDR1 and CDR2 (germline): SGDLS, YYNGEE. The CDR3 totals 14 residues. The CDR3 nucleotides are TGTGCCAGCACCCCGTCGACGCGGGGTGAAAAACTGTTTTTT. It specifies CASTPSTRGEKLFF.

The chain recombines TRBV5-5 with TRBJ1-6; TRBD1 aligns across 8 bases. Unmatched junction bases numbered 14, after V lost 0 bases and J lost 12 bases. The germline CDR1 and CDR2 sequences are SGHKS and YYEKEE (reference sequence). The CDR3 has 17 residues. The CDR3 nucleotides read TGTGCCAGCAGCTTGGTTGTCGGGACAGGTGAAGCTAAACCCCTCCACTTT. Translated: CASSLVVGTGEAKPLHF.